The TCR beta chain under discussion was sequenced for a study of Ad26.COV2.S vaccination and SARS-CoV-2 variants. For the study at large: Donor had been placed in the Ad26.COV2.S arm of the COV1001 trial.

CDR1 is SQVTM, CDR2 ANQGSEA, per germline. Trimming cost V 4 bases and J 6 bases, with 6 bases left between them. CDR3 length: 11 residues. Stated treatment: over 15 received Ad26.COV2.S at low or high dose, single or two shots; several received placebo; per-sample allocation not given. Vaccine and placebo recipients were sampled on day 63 after the first injection. Only in-frame clones appear in the TCRdb table, and some are missing; sequencing was by immunoSEQ multiplex PCR. The profile shows some 250,000 clones, roughly 88% of them singletons. This TCR was recovered from a person between 18 and 65 years old who received the Ad26.COV2.S COVID-19 vaccine or a placebo. The chain employs TRBV29-1 and TRBJ2-2; D unresolved. The sequenced sample was peripheral blood, obtained in a trial of Ad26.COV2.S vaccine versus placebo. The CDR3 DNA reads TGCAGCGTTGGAGACGCCGGGGAGCTGTTTTTT. This translates into CSVGDAGELFF.